The 32 T cell receptor beta chains below all came from one sample that was sequenced in a study of T cell responses to AZD1222 COVID-19 vaccine. Libraries were prepared by immunoSEQ multiplex PCR; TCRdb keeps only in-frame clonotypes and omits some of them. The sample carries just over 90,000 clones, roughly nine tenths recorded once. Here the sequenced sample was peripheral blood, taken 28 days after the second AZD1222 dose. These receptors were taken from an adult who received the AZD1222 COVID-19 vaccine.

The gene calls are TRBV19 and TRBJ1-5; a weak D match, TRBD1 (5 bases). Germline values: CDR1 LNHDA, CDR2 SQIVND (reference sequence). This CDR3 region has 16 residues. The V end was cut by 0 bases, the J end by 2 bases, with 11 bases between. The CDR3 bases are TGTGCCAGTAGTATAGACCACGGGGCCGGCAATCAGCCCCAGCATTTT. This translates into CASSIDHGAGNQPQHF.

The chain couples TRBV10-2 to TRBJ2-5, with 10 bases fitting TRBD2. Germline lookup yields CDR1 WSHSY and CDR2 SAAADI. Trimming took 0 bases from V and 5 from J; bases not matched to a gene: 3. CDR3 length equals 15 residues. CDR3: CASSESRTSGETQYF. In DNA, the CDR3 is TGCGCCAGCAGTGAGTCTAGGACTAGCGGTGAGACCCAGTACTTC.

V usage is TRBV7-9 and J usage is TRBJ1-2, with D hard to call. The CDR3 spans 14 residues. Germline loops: CDR1 SEHNR, CDR2 FQNEAQ (reference sequence). Trimming took 4 bases from V and 8 from J, leaving 17 bases between them. The CDR3 is CASSSAGWDRGYTF. In DNA, the CDR3 is TGTGCCAGCAGCTCCGCCGGCTGGGATAGAGGCTACACCTTC. Looking up the rest from reference TRBV7-9 and TRBJ1-2 gives the full variable domain: DTGVSQNPRHKITKRGQNVTFRCDPISEHNRLYWYRQTLGQGPEFLTYFQNEAQLEKSRLLSDRFSAERPKGSFSTLEIQRTEQGDSAMYLCASSSAGWDRGYTFGSGTRLTVV.

CDR3 sequence: CASSLARGQDYNSPLHF. CDR3 coding DNA: TGTGCCAGCAGCTTAGCTAGAGGACAGGACTATAATTCACCCCTCCACTTT. The V gene is TRBV7-2, the J gene TRBJ1-6, with 7 nucleotides matching TRBD1. The CDR3 loop spans 17 amino acids. Germline-derived CDR1 and CDR2 are SGHTA and FQGNSA. J was trimmed by 3 bases and V by 0 bases; bases with no gene match: 5.

As DNA, the CDR3 is TGTGCCAGCAGTTCAACCCCTACGCAGTATTTT. Encoded protein: CASSSTPTQYF. The V call is TRBV5-8, the J call TRBJ2-3; D gene uncertain. The germline gives CDR1 SGHTS, CDR2 YDEGEE. This CDR3 is 11 amino acids long. The ends were cut back, 5 bases at V and 8 bases at J, with 9 bases in the middle.

The chain links TRBV7-3 to TRBJ2-5; 7 nucleotides match TRBD2. CDR1 is SGHTA and CDR2 is FQGTGA in the germline V gene. The CDR3 has 13 residues. J was trimmed by 5 bases and V by 0 bases; bases with no gene match: 0. The CDR3 protein is CASSLTGGETQYF. CDR3 nucleotide sequence: TGTGCCAGCAGCTTAACGGGAGGGGAGACCCAGTACTTC.

The chain employs TRBV18 and TRBJ2-1, with 7 bases that match TRBD2. The CDR3 extends over 13 amino acids. V lost 3 bases and J lost 9; bases outside the gene matches: 5. Germline values: CDR1 KGHSH, CDR2 LQKENI. CDR3 region: CASSPRREGEQFF. The CDR3 DNA sequence: TGTGCCAGCTCACCTCGCAGGGAGGGTGAGCAGTTCTTC.

The V and J genes are TRBV5-6 and TRBJ2-3; D uncertain. The CDR3 loop spans 12 amino acids. V lost 0 bases to trimming and J lost 3 bases, with 2 bases between them. Germline CDR1 SGHDT, CDR2 YYEEEE. CDR3 sequence reads: CASSLETDTQYF. In DNA, the CDR3 is TGTGCCAGCAGCTTGGAAACAGATACGCAGTATTTT.

The chain combines TRBV29-1 with TRBJ2-7; no clear D gene. Trimming removed 8 bases at V and 9 bases at J, with 14 bases between. The CDR3 consists of 10 residues. Looked up from germline, CDR1 is SQVTM and CDR2 is ANQGSEA. The CDR3 region has the DNA TGCAGCTCCTCGGCTCCGTGGCAGTACTTC. Encoded protein: CSSSAPWQYF.

The rearrangement uses TRBV18 and TRBJ1-1, with D perhaps matching TRBD1 (5 bases). Germline CDR1 and CDR2: KGHSH and LQKENI. The CDR3 is 12 amino acids. V lost 2 bases and J 11 bases, leaving 12 bases between the germline ends. CDR3 protein: CASSPVREVAFF. CDR3 DNA sequence: TGTGCCAGCTCACCAGTCAGGGAGGTGGCTTTCTTT.

This clone is a singleton in its sample. This chain joins TRBV27 and TRBJ1-1; no clear D gene. Trimming pared 5 bases from V and 3 bases from J, leaving 10 bases between. Germline V CDR1 and CDR2: MNHEY, SMNVEV (reference sequence). This CDR3 is 13 amino acids long. Written as DNA, the CDR3 is TGTGCCAGCAGTACGCGGGGTGACACTGAAGCTTTCTTT. As protein: CASSTRGDTEAFF.

The rearrangement uses TRBV25-1 and TRBJ1-1; D is undetermined. The CDR3 is 11 residues long. Germline V gene sequence: CDR1 MGHDK, CDR2 SYGVNS. The ends were cut back, 6 bases at V and 6 bases at J, with 8 bases in the middle. The CDR3 DNA reads TGTGCCAGCAGACTCGGGGCTGAAGCTTTCTTT. Translated: CASRLGAEAFF.

This clone appeared once. The chain links TRBV11-2 to TRBJ2-7, with 7 positions matching TRBD1. V lost 1 base and J lost 9; bases outside the gene matches: 6. CDR1 is SGHAT and CDR2 is FQNNGV in the germline V gene. The length of the CDR3 is 13 residues. CDR3 nucleotides: TGTGCCAGCAGCTTAGTTGCACAGGGGATGCAGTACTTC. It translates to CASSLVAQGMQYF.

The V gene is TRBV28, the J gene TRBJ2-3, with 7 bases matching TRBD2. The CDR3 is 15 residues long. Germline V lookup: CDR1 MDHEN, CDR2 SYDVKM. The J segment lost 0 bases and the V segment lost 5 bases, leaving 5 bases of the junction unmatched. This CDR3 is CASSITSDSTDTQYF. CDR3 coding DNA: TGTGCCAGCAGTATAACTAGCGATAGCACAGATACGCAGTATTTT.

The rearrangement uses TRBV7-2 and TRBJ1-2, with 7 nucleotides matching TRBD1. Per germline, CDR1 SGHTA and CDR2 FQGNSA. Unmatched junction bases numbered 23, after V lost 11 bases and J lost 5 bases. The CDR3 is 17 residues long. The CDR3 nucleotides are TGTGCCGGGTTACGCGGCGCCAGACGGACAGGATCATATGGCTACACCTTC. Protein product: CAGLRGARRTGSYGYTF.

The rearrangement uses TRBV7-9 and TRBJ2-1; D may be TRBD1 or TRBD2 (6 bases each). Trimming left V 4 bases short and J 9 bases short, with 10 bases between. Germline CDR1 is SEHNR and CDR2 is FQNEAQ (reference sequence). The CDR3 runs 12 residues. The CDR3 DNA sequence: TGTGCCAGCAGCTCCGAGGGGGGTGAGCAGTTCTTC. It yields the protein CASSSEGGEQFF.

The chain has TRBV5-1 and TRBJ2-5, with D perhaps matching TRBD1 (6 bases). Trimming left V 5 bases short and J 3 bases short, with 17 bases between. Per germline, CDR1 SGHRS and CDR2 YFSETQ. CDR3 length: 15 residues. The CDR3 DNA sequence: TGCGCCAGCAGGTGGCAGGGGTCAATAGAAGAGACCCAGTACTTC. Translating it yields CASRWQGSIEETQYF.

This chain uses TRBV5-4 with TRBJ2-7, with a tentative D call TRBD2 (6 bases). Germline lookup yields CDR1 SGHNT and CDR2 YYREEE (reference sequence). There are 15 residues in the CDR3. V lost 3 bases, J lost 3 bases, and 16 bases lay in between. CDR3 amino acids: CASSWAGTLDYEQYF. The CDR3 region has the DNA TGTGCCAGCAGCTGGGCAGGGACTCTAGACTACGAGCAGTACTTC.

This chain's CDR3 is CASSPLGQPQHF. CDR3 DNA: TGTGCCAGCAGCCCACTAGGTCAGCCCCAGCATTTT. The J gene is TRBJ1-5, the V gene TRBV5-6; D gene ambiguous. Trimming cost V 4 bases and J 6 bases, with 8 bases left between them. Germline loops: CDR1 SGHDT, CDR2 YYEEEE. The CDR3 totals 12 residues.

Regarding this clone: The sample contains more than one DNA sequence encoding this CDR3. This sequence joins TRBV18 and TRBJ1-5; D is unresolved. CDR1 is KGHSH and CDR2 is LQKENI in the germline V gene. The CDR3 covers 13 residues. The V end lost 2 bases, the J end lost 0 bases, and 2 bases lay between the germline ends. Written as DNA, the CDR3 is TGTGCCAGCTCACCAGGTAGCAATCAGCCCCAGCATTTT. Translating gives CASSPGSNQPQHF.

The V call is TRBV3-1 (or the pseudogene TRBV3-2), the J call TRBJ1-1, with 8 bases fitting TRBD1. Germline V gene data show CDR1 as LGHDT and CDR2 as YNNKEL (reference sequence). This CDR3 contains 15 residues. J gave up 6 bases and V 0 bases, and 6 bases lay outside the gene matches. CDR3 nucleotide sequence: TGTGCCAGCAGCCAAGATGTGGGGACAGGCTCTGAAGCTTTCTTT. Translation: CASSQDVGTGSEAFF.

The V gene is TRBV6-4, the J gene TRBJ2-3; 9 nucleotides align to TRBD2. Germline CDR1 and CDR2: MRHNA and SNTAGT. Trimming cost V 0 bases and J 2 bases; bases outside gene matches: 3. CDR3 length: 16 amino acids. Written as DNA, the CDR3 is TGTGCCAGCAGTGACTCAGCTAGCGGGGTCACAGATACGCAGTATTTT. It is translated as CASSDSASGVTDTQYF.

This clone was recorded once. The chain carries TRBV19 and TRBJ1-5; TRBD1 matches 9 bases. This CDR3 region has 15 residues. Looked up from germline, CDR1 is LNHDA and CDR2 is SQIVND (reference sequence). Trimming took 3 bases from V and 5 from J; bases not matched to a gene: 5. CDR3 protein: CASSMDRGRHQPQHF. CDR3 nucleotide sequence: TGTGCCAGTAGTATGGACAGGGGACGACATCAGCCCCAGCATTTT.

V and J are TRBV4-2 and TRBJ1-4; no clear D. Per germline, CDR1 LGHNA and CDR2 YNFKEQ. The CDR3 totals 16 residues. V was pared by 1 base and J by 2 bases, with 11 bases between. For the CDR3, the DNA is TGTGCCAGCAGCCAAGTTTCATCCACCACTAATGAAAAACTGTTTTTT. Protein product: CASSQVSSTTNEKLFF.

The chain couples TRBV19 to TRBJ2-2; tentatively, D is TRBD2 (5 bases). Trimming stripped 3 bases from V and 7 bases from J, with 18 bases between. Germline V lookup: CDR1 LNHDA, CDR2 SQIVND (reference sequence). This CDR3 has 16 amino acids. The CDR3 DNA reads as TGTGCCAGTAGTATTAAAGGTCGGGGAATTGGCGGGGAGCTGTTTTTT. Residues: CASSIKGRGIGGELFF.

This chain uses TRBV4-2 with TRBJ2-1; TRBD2 might be the D (5 bases). This CDR3 has 17 residues. Deletions cut 0 bases from V and 0 bases from J, with 12 bases between. Germline loops: CDR1 LGHNA, CDR2 YNFKEQ. The CDR3 here is CASSQDIGLISYNEQFF. The CDR3, as DNA: TGTGCCAGCAGCCAAGATATTGGACTCATCTCCTACAATGAGCAGTTCTTC.

This clone was counted only a few times. This chain joins TRBV7-2 and TRBJ2-2; 10 positions match TRBD2. The CDR3 covers 16 residues. The germline V gene encodes CDR1 SGHTA and CDR2 FQGNSA. V lost 3 bases and J lost 4; bases outside the gene matches: 5. This CDR3 is CASSLSSGRGTGELFF. CDR3 nucleotide sequence: TGTGCCAGCAGCTTGTCTAGCGGGAGAGGCACCGGGGAGCTGTTTTTT.

The chain carries TRBV9 and TRBJ2-3, with 13 positions matching TRBD2. V was clipped by 0 bases and J by 2 bases; unmatched bases: 6. Germline V gives CDR1 SGDLS, CDR2 YYNGEE. This CDR3 comprises 18 residues. The CDR3 bases are TGTGCCAGCAGCGTAGAGTCCGGACTAGCGGGGGTCACAGATACGCAGTATTTT. Residues: CASSVESGLAGVTDTQYF. Full variable domain (missing parts from reference TRBV9 and TRBJ2-3): DSGVTQTPKHLITATGQRVTLRCSPRSGDLSVYWYQQSLDQGLQFLIQYYNGEERAKGNILERFSAQQFPDLHSELNLSSLELGDSALYFCASSVESGLAGVTDTQYFGPGTRLTVL.

The chain has TRBV6-2 or TRBV6-3 and TRBJ2-6; unclear D gene. Germline CDR1 and CDR2: MNHEY and SVGEGT. With 4 bases removed from V and 4 bases from J, the gap between germline ends came to 8 bases. The CDR3 length is 14 residues. CDR3 nucleotide sequence: TGTGCCAGCAGTTCAGATTTGGGGGCCAACGTCCTGACTTTC. As protein: CASSSDLGANVLTF.

The rearrangement uses TRBV21-1 and TRBJ2-7; TRBD2 is the table's D call and was not checked against the DNA. TRBV21-1 counts as a pseudogene. CDR3 length: 16 amino acids. DNA for the CDR3: TGTGCCAGCAGCAAAGAGAGACTAGCGGGACAACACGAGCAGTACTTC. Protein product: CASSKERLAGQHEQYF.

The chain employs TRBV10-3 and TRBJ2-2; D remains unclear. Deletions cut 0 bases from V and 4 bases from J, with 9 bases between. Germline lookup yields CDR1 ENHRY and CDR2 SYGVKD. CDR3 length: 15 residues. CDR3 nucleotide sequence: TGTGCCATCAGTGAGTCGACCACCGCCACCGGGGAGCTGTTTTTT. It specifies CAISESTTATGELFF.

This clone came up once. The J gene is TRBJ1-1, the V gene TRBV2, with TRBD1 matching 7 bases. The CDR3 totals 14 residues. Trimming took 2 bases from V and 9 from J; bases not matched to a gene: 9. Per the germline V gene, CDR1 is SNHLY and CDR2 is FYNNEI. CDR3 DNA: TGTGCCAGCAGTGAAAGTGGTACAGGGGTCAAAGCTTTCTTT. The encoded protein is CASSESGTGVKAFF.